A selection of T cell receptor beta chains follows, all from one sample in a study of T cells in localized non-small cell lung cancer. Sequencing used immunoSEQ multiplex PCR; TCRdb keeps in-frame clones, though not all of them. The sample shows about 30,000 clones, more than 75% of them seen only once. Here the sequenced sample was peripheral blood, taken before any cancer treatment. The receptors were gathered from a female donor of 60 years or more with stage III squamous cell lung carcinoma. Each CDR3 is given with its conserved first and last residue. D genes are given only for firm matches. Rows give clone size only sometimes, using once, few, many, or a class for an expanded clone.

j_call v_call clone_size d_call cdr3_nt cdr3_aa
TRBJ2-7 TRBV4-1 NA TRBD1 TGCGCCAGCAGCCTGGGACCGGGACAGGGTTTCTACGAGCAGTACTTC CASSLGPGQGFYEQYF
TRBJ1-2 TRBV29-1 NA TRBD1 TGCAGCGTCGTTGTGGGGACAGGGTGGCAAGATGGCTACACCTTC CSVVVGTGWQDGYTF
TRBJ2-7 TRBV2 NA NA TGTGCCAGCAGTGCAAGGACAGCTATCTACGAGCAGTACTTC CASSARTAIYEQYF
TRBJ2-2 TRBV13 NA TRBD1 TGTGCCAGCAGCTTAGGCCGGACAGGGCGGACCGGGGAGCTGTTTTTT CASSLGRTGRTGELFF
TRBJ2-5 TRBV4-1 NA NA TGCGCCAGCAGCCAAGATCAGGACCAAGAGACCCAGTACTTC CASSQDQDQETQYF
TRBJ2-5 TRBV28 NA NA TGTGCCAGCAGTCTGAGAGGGGAGACCCAGTACTTC CASSLRGETQYF
TRBJ2-2 TRBV19 NA TRBD1 TGTGCCAGTAGTAGGGACAGGGTCCGGACCGGGGAGCTGTTTTTT CASSRDRVRTGELFF
TRBJ2-1 TRBV5-1 NA NA TGCGCCAGCTCCACGGACTGGAACAATGAGCAGTTCTTC CASSTDWNNEQFF
TRBJ2-7 TRBV5-5 NA NA TGTGCCAGCAGCCTTACAATTACCTACGAGCAGTACTTC CASSLTITYEQYF
TRBJ1-5 TRBV6-6 once NA TGTGCCAGCAGCCAGTCGTGGGGGGAGGTTCAGCCCCAGCATTTT CASSQSWGEVQPQHF
TRBJ2-7 TRBV7-9 NA NA TGTGCCAGCAATTGGGCATTTGCCCTTGGCGAGCAGTACTTC CASNWAFALGEQYF
TRBJ2-7 TRBV23-1 NA TRBD1 TGCGCATCCGGGGACAGGAGCTCCTACGAGCAGTACTTC CASGDRSSYEQYF
TRBJ2-3 TRBV2 once NA TGTGCCAGCAGTGATAGTAGTTCTCGAAGCACAGATACGCAGTATTTT CASSDSSSRSTDTQYF
TRBJ2-3 TRBV7-2 NA NA TGTGCCAGCAGCTTAGGGCCCCAGAGCACAGATACGCAGTATTTT CASSLGPQSTDTQYF
TRBJ2-7 TRBV7-9 NA NA TGTGCCAGCAGCCCTGCGGGGACGACAGGGAGGGGCGAGCAGTACTTC CASSPAGTTGRGEQYF
TRBJ2-6 TRBV28 NA NA TGTGCCAGCTCGGGGCTCTCTGGGGCCAACGTCCTGACTTTC CASSGLSGANVLTF
TRBJ1-5 TRBV5-6 NA NA TGTGCCAGCAGCCATAATAATCAGCCCCAGCATTTT CASSHNNQPQHF
TRBJ2-3 TRBV28 NA TRBD2 TGTGCCAGCAGTTACTTGACTAGCGGGAGAGCAGATACGCAGTATTTT CASSYLTSGRADTQYF
TRBJ2-5 TRBV7-2 NA NA TGTGCCAGCAGCCCCTCCCGAGAGACCCAGTACTTC CASSPSRETQYF
TRBJ2-7 TRBV29-1 NA TRBD1 TGCAGCGTTGAAGAGGCCGGGTGGACAGGGGGCGGAGGCTTCTACGAGCAGTACTTC CSVEEAGWTGGGGFYEQYF
TRBJ2-7 TRBV15 NA TRBD2 TGTGCCACCAGCAGAGGCGGGAGCGAGCAGTACTTC CATSRGGSEQYF
TRBJ1-1 TRBV6-5 NA NA TGTGCCAGCAGTTATATATTAGGGGGTCAAACTGAAGCTTTCTTT CASSYILGGQTEAFF
TRBJ2-1 TRBV29-1 NA NA TGCAGCGTTGAAGACGGGAGCTCCTACAATGAGCAGTTCTTC CSVEDGSSYNEQFF
TRBJ1-1 TRBV5-1 NA NA TGCGCCAGCAGCTCGTTACAGGTCACTGAAGCTTTCTTT CASSSLQVTEAFF
TRBJ1-1 TRBV28 NA NA TGTGCCAGCAGTTTATGGGCAGGTCCGAACACTGAAGCTTTCTTT CASSLWAGPNTEAFF
TRBJ2-3 TRBV15 NA NA TGTGCCACCAGCAGAGAGAAGGATACGCAGTATTTT CATSREKDTQYF
TRBJ2-7 TRBV7-2 NA NA TGTGCCAGCAGCTGGACAGTAAACCAACCCTACGAGCAGTACTTC CASSWTVNQPYEQYF
TRBJ2-3 TRBV5-4 NA TRBD2 TGTGCCAGCAGCTCGCCCCAGTGGCGGGGGGCCGAGGGAGATACGCAGTATTTT CASSSPQWRGAEGDTQYF
TRBJ1-3 TRBV15 NA NA TGTGCCACCACCCTCACCAGGGTCCGCTCTGGAAACACCATATATTTT CATTLTRVRSGNTIYF
TRBJ1-5 TRBV7-2 NA NA TGTGCCAGCAGCTTAGGAGGCGGACTCAATCAGCCCCAGCATTTT CASSLGGGLNQPQHF
TRBJ1-1 TRBV2 NA NA TGTGCCAGCAGTGTGCAGGGGAGGGGGAACACTGAAGCTTTCTTT CASSVQGRGNTEAFF
TRBJ1-5 TRBV5-1 NA NA TGCGCCAGCAGCCCGAGACCGGAATATCAGCCCCAGCATTTT CASSPRPEYQPQHF
TRBJ2-1 TRBV29-1 NA NA TGCAGCGTCGAGCGGGACAGAGACAATGAGCAGTTCTTC CSVERDRDNEQFF
TRBJ2-7 TRBV6-1 NA NA TGTGCCAGCAGTGAACACCTCTACGAGCAGTACTTC CASSEHLYEQYF
TRBJ2-5 TRBV5-1 NA NA TGCGCCAGCAGCTTGGGGGGCCAAGAGACCCAGTACTTC CASSLGGQETQYF
TRBJ1-1 TRBV9 NA NA TGTGCCAGCAGCGCGTTGCCGGGGGAGAACACTGAAGCTTTCTTT CASSALPGENTEAFF
TRBJ1-4 TRBV5-1 NA NA TGCGCCAGCAGCCCTGGAGCAGGGCTACTTGAAAAACTGTTTTTT CASSPGAGLLEKLFF
TRBJ2-7 TRBV7-2 NA TRBD1 TGTGCCAGCAGCTTATCAGGGGGCGCCGTCTACGAGCAGTACTTC CASSLSGGAVYEQYF
TRBJ2-2 TRBV5-4 NA NA TGTGCCAGCAGCTTTTACAGGGTAACCGGGGAGCTGTTTTTT CASSFYRVTGELFF
TRBJ1-6 TRBV7-2 NA NA TGTGCCAGCAGCTTAGCGGAGGGTTTACCCCTCCACTTT CASSLAEGLPLHF
TRBJ1-2 TRBV30 medium-sized NA TGTGCCTGGAGGGTCTCCAGGTTTTCCCTCTGGGGAGACACCTTC CAWRVSRFSLWGDTF
TRBJ1-2 TRBV28 NA TRBD1 TGTGCCAGCAGTACCCGACAGGGTTTAATCTATGGCTACACCTTC CASSTRQGLIYGYTF
TRBJ1-3 TRBV5-1 NA TRBD1 TGCGCCAGCAGCCGGGACAGGTTCAACTCTGGAAACACCATATATTTT CASSRDRFNSGNTIYF
TRBJ2-3 TRBV2 NA TRBD2 TGTGCCAGCAGTATCGGGACTAGTGCAGATACGCAGTATTTT CASSIGTSADTQYF
TRBJ2-3 TRBV4-2 NA TRBD2 TGTGCCAGCAGCCAAGAGGGAACGAGCGGGAGTACAGATACGCAGTATTTT CASSQEGTSGSTDTQYF
TRBJ2-1 TRBV11-2 NA NA TGTGCCAGCAGCTTAGATCGATTTGGGGGGCAGGACAATGAGCAGTTCTTC CASSLDRFGGQDNEQFF
TRBJ2-5 TRBV7-9 NA NA TGTGCCAGCAGCTTAGGTTCCTATAGGCCCAGGGAGACCCAGTACTTC CASSLGSYRPRETQYF
TRBJ1-1 TRBV29-1 few NA TGCAGCGTTGGTATGGAACAGCCAAACACTGAAGCTTTCTTT CSVGMEQPNTEAFF
TRBJ1-2 TRBV4-2 NA NA TGTGCCAGCAAACCGGATCTCATCTATGGCTACACCTTC CASKPDLIYGYTF
TRBJ2-2 TRBV20-1 NA TRBD2 TGCAGTGCCGGGGGGACCGGGGAGCTGTTTTTT CSAGGTGELFF
TRBJ2-2 TRBV5-1 NA TRBD1 TGCGCCAGCAGCTCTGGACAGGGGGCGGCCGGGGAGCTGTTTTTT CASSSGQGAAGELFF
TRBJ2-7 TRBV5-1 NA TRBD1 TGCGCCAGCAGCTTGTGGACAGGGGGTTCTATGGACGAGCAGTACTTC CASSLWTGGSMDEQYF
TRBJ2-1 TRBV7-2 once NA TGTGCCAGCAGCCCCAGCTCCTACAATGAGCAGTTCTTC CASSPSSYNEQFF